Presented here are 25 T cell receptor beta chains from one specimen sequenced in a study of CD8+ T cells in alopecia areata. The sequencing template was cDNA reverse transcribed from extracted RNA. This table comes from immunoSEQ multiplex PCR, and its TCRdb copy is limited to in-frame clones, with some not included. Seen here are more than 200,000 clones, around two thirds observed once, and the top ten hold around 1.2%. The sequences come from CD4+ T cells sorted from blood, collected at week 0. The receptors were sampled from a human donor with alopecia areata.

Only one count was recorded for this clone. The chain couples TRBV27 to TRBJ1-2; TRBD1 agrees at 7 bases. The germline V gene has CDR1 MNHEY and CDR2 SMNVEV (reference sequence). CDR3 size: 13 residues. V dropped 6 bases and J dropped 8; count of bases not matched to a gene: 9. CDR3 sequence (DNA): TGTGCCAGCAGACCAGACAGGGTAGCCGGCTACACCTTC. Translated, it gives CASRPDRVAGYTF.

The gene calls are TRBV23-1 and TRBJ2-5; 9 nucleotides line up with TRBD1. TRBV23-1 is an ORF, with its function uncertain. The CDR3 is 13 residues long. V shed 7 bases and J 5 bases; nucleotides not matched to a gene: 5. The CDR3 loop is CASIPGQGETQYF. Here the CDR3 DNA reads TGCGCCAGCATTCCGGGACAGGGTGAGACCCAGTACTTC.

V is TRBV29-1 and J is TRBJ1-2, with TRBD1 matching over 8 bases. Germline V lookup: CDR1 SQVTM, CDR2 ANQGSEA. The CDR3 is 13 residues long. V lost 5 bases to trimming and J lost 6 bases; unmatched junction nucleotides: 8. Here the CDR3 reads CSVRTGIRDGYTF. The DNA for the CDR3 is TGCAGCGTTCGGACAGGGATTAGGGATGGCTACACCTTC.

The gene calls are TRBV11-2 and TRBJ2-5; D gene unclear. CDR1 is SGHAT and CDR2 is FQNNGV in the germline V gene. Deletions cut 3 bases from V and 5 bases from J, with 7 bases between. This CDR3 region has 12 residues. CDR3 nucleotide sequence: TGTGCCAGCAGCTTGAATGCTGAGACCCAGTACTTC. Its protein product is CASSLNAETQYF.

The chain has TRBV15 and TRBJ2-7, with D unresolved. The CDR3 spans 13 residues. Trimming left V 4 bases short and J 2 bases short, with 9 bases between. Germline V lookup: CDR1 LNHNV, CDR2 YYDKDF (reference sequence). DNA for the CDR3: TGTGCCACCAGCACTTCCCAACCCTACGAGCAGTACTTC. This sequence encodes CATSTSQPYEQYF.

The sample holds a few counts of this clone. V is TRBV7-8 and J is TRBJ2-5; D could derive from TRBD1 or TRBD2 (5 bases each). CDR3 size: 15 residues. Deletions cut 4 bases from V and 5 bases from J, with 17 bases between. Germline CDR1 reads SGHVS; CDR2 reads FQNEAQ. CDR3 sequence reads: CASSWDLSVWETQYF. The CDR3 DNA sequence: TGTGCCAGCAGCTGGGACCTATCGGTGTGGGAGACCCAGTACTTC.

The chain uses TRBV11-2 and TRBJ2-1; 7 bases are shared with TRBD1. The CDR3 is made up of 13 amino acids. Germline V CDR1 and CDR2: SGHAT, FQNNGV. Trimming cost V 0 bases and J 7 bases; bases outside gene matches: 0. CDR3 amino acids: CASSLEQGNEQFF. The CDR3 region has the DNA TGTGCCAGCAGCTTAGAACAGGGGAATGAGCAGTTCTTC.

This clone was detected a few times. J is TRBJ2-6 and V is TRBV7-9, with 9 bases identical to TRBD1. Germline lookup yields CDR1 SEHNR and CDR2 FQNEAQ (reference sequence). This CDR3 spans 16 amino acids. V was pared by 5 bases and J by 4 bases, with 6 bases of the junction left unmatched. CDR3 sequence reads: CASSPGQGSGANVLTF. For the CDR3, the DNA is TGTGCCAGCAGCCCGGGACAGGGCTCAGGGGCCAACGTCCTGACTTTC.

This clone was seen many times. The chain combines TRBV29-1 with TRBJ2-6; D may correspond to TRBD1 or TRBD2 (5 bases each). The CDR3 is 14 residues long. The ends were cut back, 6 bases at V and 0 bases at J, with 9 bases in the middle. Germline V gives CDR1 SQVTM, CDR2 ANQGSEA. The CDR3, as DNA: TGCAGCGTGAGGGGTGGCTCTGGGGCCAACGTCCTGACTTTC. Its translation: CSVRGGSGANVLTF.

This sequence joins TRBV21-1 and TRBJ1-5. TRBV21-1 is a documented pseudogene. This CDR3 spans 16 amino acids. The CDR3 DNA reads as TGTGCCAGCAGCAAAGCGCGAGGTGGTCGCAATCAGCCCCAGCATTTT. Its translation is CASSKARGGRNQPQHF.

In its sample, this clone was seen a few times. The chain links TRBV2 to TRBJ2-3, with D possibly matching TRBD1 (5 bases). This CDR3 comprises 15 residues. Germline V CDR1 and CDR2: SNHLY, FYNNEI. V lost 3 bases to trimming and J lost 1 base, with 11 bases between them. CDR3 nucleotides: TGTGCCAGCAGTGATGGCAGGGCCCGCACAGATACGCAGTATTTT. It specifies CASSDGRARTDTQYF. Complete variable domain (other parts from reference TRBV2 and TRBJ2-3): EPEVTQTPSHQVTQMGQEVILRCVPISNHLYFYWYRQILGQKVEFLVSFYNNEISEKSEIFDDQFSVERPDGSNFTLKIRSTKLEDSAMYFCASSDGRARTDTQYFGPGTRLTVL.

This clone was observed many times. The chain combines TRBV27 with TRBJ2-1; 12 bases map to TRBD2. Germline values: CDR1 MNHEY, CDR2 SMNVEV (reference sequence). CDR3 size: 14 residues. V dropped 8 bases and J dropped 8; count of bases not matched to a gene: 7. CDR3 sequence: CASRLAGGHDEQFF. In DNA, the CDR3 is TGTGCCAGCCGCCTAGCGGGGGGGCACGATGAGCAGTTCTTC.

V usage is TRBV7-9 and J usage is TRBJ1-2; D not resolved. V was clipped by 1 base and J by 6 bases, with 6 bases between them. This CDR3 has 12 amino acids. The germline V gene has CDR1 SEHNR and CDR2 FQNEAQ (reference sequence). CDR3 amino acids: CASSLVADGYTF. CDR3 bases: TGTGCCAGCAGCTTAGTTGCAGATGGCTACACCTTC.

This chain's CDR3 is CAWTIGVNQPQHF. The CDR3 nucleotides are TGTGCCTGGACCATAGGGGTCAATCAGCCCCAGCATTTT. The rearrangement joins TRBV30 to TRBJ1-5; possible D gene TRBD1, 5 bases. Trimming removed 4 bases at V and 3 bases at J, with 10 bases between. The CDR3 has 13 residues. Germline CDR1 and CDR2: GTSNPN and SVGIG (reference sequence).

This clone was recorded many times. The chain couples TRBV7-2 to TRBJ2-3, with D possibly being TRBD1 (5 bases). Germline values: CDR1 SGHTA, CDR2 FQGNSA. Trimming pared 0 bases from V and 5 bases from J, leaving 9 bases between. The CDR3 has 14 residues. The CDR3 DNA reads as TGTGCCAGCAGCTTAGCTTCCAGGGAAGATACGCAGTATTTT. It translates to CASSLASREDTQYF. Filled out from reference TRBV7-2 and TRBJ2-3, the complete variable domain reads GAGVSQSPSNKVTEKGKDVELRCDPISGHTALYWYRQSLGQGLEFLIYFQGNSAPDKSGLPSDRFSAERTGGSVSTLTIQRTQQEDSAVYLCASSLASREDTQYFGPGTRLTVL.

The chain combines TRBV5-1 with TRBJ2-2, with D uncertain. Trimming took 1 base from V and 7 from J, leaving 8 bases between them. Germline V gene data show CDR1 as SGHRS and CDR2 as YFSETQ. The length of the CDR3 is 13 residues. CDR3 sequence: CASSLPPGGELFF. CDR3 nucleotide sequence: TGCGCCAGCAGCTTGCCCCCGGGCGGGGAGCTGTTTTTT.

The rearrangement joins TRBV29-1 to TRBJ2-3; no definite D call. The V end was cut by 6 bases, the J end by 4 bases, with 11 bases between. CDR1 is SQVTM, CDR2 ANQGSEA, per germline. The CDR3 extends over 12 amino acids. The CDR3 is CSVTPAADTQYF. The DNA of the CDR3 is TGCAGCGTCACCCCGGCCGCAGATACGCAGTATTTT.

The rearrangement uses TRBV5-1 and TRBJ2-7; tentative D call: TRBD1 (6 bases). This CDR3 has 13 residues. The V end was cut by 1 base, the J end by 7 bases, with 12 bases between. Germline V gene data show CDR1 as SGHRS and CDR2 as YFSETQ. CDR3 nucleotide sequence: TGCGCCAGCAGCTTGCAGGGGTTCGAAGAGCAGTACTTC. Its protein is CASSLQGFEEQYF.

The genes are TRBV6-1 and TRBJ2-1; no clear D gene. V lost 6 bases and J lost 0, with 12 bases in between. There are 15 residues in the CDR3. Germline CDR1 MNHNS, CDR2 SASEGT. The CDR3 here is CASRKEISSYNEQFF. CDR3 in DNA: TGTGCCAGCAGGAAAGAAATAAGCTCCTACAATGAGCAGTTCTTC.

The CDR3 DNA sequence: TGTGCCAGCCCGAGAGGGGGTTCCAACACCGGGGAGCTGTTTTTT. Translation: CASPRGGSNTGELFF. The J gene is TRBJ2-2, the V gene TRBV7-2; D might be TRBD1 (6 bases). Trimming cost V 8 bases and J 2 bases, with 15 bases left between them. Germline V gene sequence: CDR1 SGHTA, CDR2 FQGNSA. CDR3 length equals 15 residues.

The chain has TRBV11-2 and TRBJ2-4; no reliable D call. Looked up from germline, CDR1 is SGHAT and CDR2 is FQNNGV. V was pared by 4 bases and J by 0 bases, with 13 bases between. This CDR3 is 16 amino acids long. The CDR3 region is CASSSSWGPAKNIQYF. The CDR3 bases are TGTGCCAGCAGCTCCTCGTGGGGTCCAGCCAAAAACATTCAGTACTTC.

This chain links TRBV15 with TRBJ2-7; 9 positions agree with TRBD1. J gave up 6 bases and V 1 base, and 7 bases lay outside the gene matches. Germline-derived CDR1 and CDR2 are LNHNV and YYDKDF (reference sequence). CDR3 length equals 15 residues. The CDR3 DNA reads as TGTGCCACCAGCAGAGTGGGGACAGGGATAAGCGAGCAGTACTTC. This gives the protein CATSRVGTGISEQYF.

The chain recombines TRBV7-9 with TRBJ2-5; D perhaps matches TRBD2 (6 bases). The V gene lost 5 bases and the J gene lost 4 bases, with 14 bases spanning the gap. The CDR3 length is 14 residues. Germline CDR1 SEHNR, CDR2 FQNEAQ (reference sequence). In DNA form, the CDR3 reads TGTGCCAGCAGCCACCGGTCCGGGGGAGAGACCCAGTACTTC. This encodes CASSHRSGGETQYF.

Written as DNA, the CDR3 is TGTGCCAGCAGTGAAATCCGTGGCGGGGAGACCCAGTACTTC. Translating it yields CASSEIRGGETQYF. The chain carries TRBV2 and TRBJ2-5, with D possibly TRBD2 on 5 matching bases. CDR1 is SNHLY, CDR2 FYNNEI, per germline. The CDR3 sequence is 14 residues long. Trimming cost V 2 bases and J 5 bases, with 12 bases left between them.

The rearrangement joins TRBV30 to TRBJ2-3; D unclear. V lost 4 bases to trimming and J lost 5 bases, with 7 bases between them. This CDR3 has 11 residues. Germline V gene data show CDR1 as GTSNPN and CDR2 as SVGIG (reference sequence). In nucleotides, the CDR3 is TGTGCCTGGACGGTCGGAGATACGCAGTATTTT. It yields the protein CAWTVGDTQYF.